These 9 T cell receptor beta chains share one sample of origin, sequenced in a study of preoperative IRX-2 immunotherapy in early breast cancer (dated by TCRdb to the late 2010s). In light of the paper, this sample's treatment or condition label describes: preoperative locoregional IRX-2 cytokine immunotherapy. The protocol used for the library was the immunoSEQ multiplex PCR assay. TCRdb's version of the immuneACCESS table is confined to in-frame rearrangements and falls short of the full clone set. An unresolved V gene accounts for under half of the shortfall where checked; the remainder is of unknown origin. The sample table contains about 23,000 clones; only one count was recorded for 80% to 90% of them. The top ten clonotypes cover approximately 9.4% of the sample. This specimen was tumor tissue, taken after IRX-2 immunotherapy. These receptors were collected from a human donor with breast cancer.

The J gene is TRBJ2-5, the V gene TRBV6-5; the match to TRBD2 covers 8 bases. Germline V lookup: CDR1 MNHEY, CDR2 SVGAGI. The V gene end was trimmed by 6 bases and the J gene end by 5 bases; junction bases not matched to a gene: 8. The CDR3 has 14 residues. In DNA, the CDR3 is TGTGCCAGCAGCCGCGGACTAGCAGGGGAGACCCAGTACTTC. Protein sequence: CASSRGLAGETQYF.

This clone was found a few times. This sequence joins TRBV4-1 and TRBJ2-1; perhaps TRBD1 as D (5 bases). This CDR3 has 16 residues. The germline V gene encodes CDR1 MGHRA and CDR2 YSYEKL. Trimming stripped 0 bases from V and 3 bases from J, with 12 bases between. CDR3 DNA: TGCGCCAGCAGCCAAGATAGGGGTATCTTCTACAATGAGCAGTTCTTC. This encodes CASSQDRGIFYNEQFF.

The chain has TRBV6-5 and TRBJ2-1; D gene unclear. From germline, CDR1 is MNHEY and CDR2 SVGAGI. There are 12 residues in the CDR3. The V and J ends lost 2 bases and 9 bases respectively, with 8 bases between them. The CDR3 spells CASSYRGAEQFF. The CDR3 nucleotides read TGTGCCAGCAGTTACCGCGGCGCTGAGCAGTTCTTC.

This clone has only one observation. The chain is built from TRBV7-2 and TRBJ2-2; D remains ambiguous. Germline V lookup: CDR1 SGHTA, CDR2 FQGNSA. The CDR3 is 13 amino acids. Trimming took 0 bases from V and 6 from J, leaving 5 bases between them. The CDR3 sequence: CASSLAVPGELFF. DNA for the CDR3: TGTGCCAGCAGCTTAGCCGTACCCGGGGAGCTGTTTTTT.

The genes are TRBV12-5 and TRBJ2-1, with 12 bases that match TRBD2. Losses at the gene ends were 5 bases for V and 10 bases for J; bases not matched to a gene: 9. The CDR3 extends over 15 amino acids. Germline V gene lookup returns CDR1 LGHNT and CDR2 FRNRAP. This CDR3 is CASGPTSGRLGEQFF. The CDR3 bases are TGTGCTAGTGGTCCAACTAGCGGGAGGTTGGGGGAGCAGTTCTTC.

V usage is TRBV27 and J usage is TRBJ1-3; D is perhaps TRBD1 (6 bases). Germline V gene sequence: CDR1 MNHEY, CDR2 SMNVEV (reference sequence). The CDR3 sequence is 14 residues long. Trimming pared 8 bases from V and 4 bases from J, leaving 15 bases between. CDR3 residues: CASATGADGNTIYF. In DNA form, the CDR3 reads TGTGCCAGCGCGACGGGGGCGGACGGAAACACCATATATTTT.

The chain uses TRBV5-1 and TRBJ2-5, with 11 bases matching TRBD2. V was pared by 4 bases and J by 1 base, with 6 bases of the junction left unmatched. CDR3 length equals 16 residues. In germline, CDR1 is SGHRS, CDR2 YFSETQ. The chain's CDR3 is CASSLSTSGGQETQYF. In DNA, the CDR3 is TGCGCCAGCAGCCTCTCAACTAGCGGGGGCCAAGAGACCCAGTACTTC.

The J gene is TRBJ2-5, the V gene TRBV18; D possibly corresponds to TRBD2 (6 bases). The DNA end is a closer match to TRBJ2-7, so the J assignment may be wrong. CDR1 is KGHSH and CDR2 is LQKENI in the germline V gene. The CDR3 contains 13 residues. Here the CDR3 reads CASSGGRTYEQYF. As DNA, the CDR3 is TGTGCCAGCTCAGGGGGGAGGACCTACGAGCAGTACTTC.

The chain employs TRBV5-6 and TRBJ2-1, with D unresolved. Germline V lookup: CDR1 SGHDT, CDR2 YYEEEE. Trimming removed 4 bases from V and 7 bases from J, with 15 bases in between. This CDR3 contains 14 residues. The CDR3 sequence: CASSGIVLRNEQFF. CDR3 in DNA: TGTGCCAGCAGCGGCATAGTGCTGAGGAATGAGCAGTTCTTC.